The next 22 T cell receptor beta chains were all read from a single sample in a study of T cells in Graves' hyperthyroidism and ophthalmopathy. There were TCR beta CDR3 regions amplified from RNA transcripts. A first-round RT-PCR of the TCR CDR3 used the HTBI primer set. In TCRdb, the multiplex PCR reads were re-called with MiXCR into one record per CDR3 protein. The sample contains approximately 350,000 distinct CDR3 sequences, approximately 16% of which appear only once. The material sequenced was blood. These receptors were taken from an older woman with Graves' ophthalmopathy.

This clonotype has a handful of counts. The CDR3 nucleotides are TGTGCCTGGAGTGAATGCCTTGAAGCTTTCTTT. Amino acids: CAWSECLEAFF. The chain employs TRBV30 and TRBJ1-1; D unclear. The CDR3 totals 11 residues. Germline assignment: CDR1 GTSNPN and CDR2 SVGIG (reference sequence). Trimming pared 1 base from V and 7 bases from J, leaving 7 bases between.

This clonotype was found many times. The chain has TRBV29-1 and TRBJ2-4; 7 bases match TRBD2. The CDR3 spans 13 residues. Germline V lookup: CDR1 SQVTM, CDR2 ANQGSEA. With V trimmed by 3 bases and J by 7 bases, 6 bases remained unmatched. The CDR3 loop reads CSVEGQGGNIQYF. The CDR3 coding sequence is TGCAGCGTTGAGGGCCAGGGAGGGAACATTCAGTACTTC.

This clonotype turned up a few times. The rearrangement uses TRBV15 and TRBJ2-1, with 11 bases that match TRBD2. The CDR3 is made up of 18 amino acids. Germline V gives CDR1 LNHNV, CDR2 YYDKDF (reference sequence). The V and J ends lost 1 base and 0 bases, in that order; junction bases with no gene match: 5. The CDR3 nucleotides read TGTGCCACCAGCAGAGTACGGACTAGCGGGTTCTCCTACAATGAGCAGTTCTTC. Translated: CATSRVRTSGFSYNEQFF.

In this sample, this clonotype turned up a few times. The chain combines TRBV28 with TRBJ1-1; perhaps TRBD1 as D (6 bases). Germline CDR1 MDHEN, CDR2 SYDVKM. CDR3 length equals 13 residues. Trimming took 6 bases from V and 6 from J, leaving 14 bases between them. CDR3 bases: TGTGCCAGCAGACCAGGGGTCGAGGCTGAAGCTTTCTTT. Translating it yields CASRPGVEAEAFF.

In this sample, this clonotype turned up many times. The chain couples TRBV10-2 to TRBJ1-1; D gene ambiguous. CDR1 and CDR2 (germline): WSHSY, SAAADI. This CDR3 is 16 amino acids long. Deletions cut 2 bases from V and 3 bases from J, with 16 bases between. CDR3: CASSEPPGRFDTEAFF. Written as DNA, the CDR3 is TGCGCCAGCAGTGAGCCGCCCGGCAGATTCGACACTGAAGCTTTCTTT.

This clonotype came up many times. The CDR3 DNA is TGTGCCAGCAGCCATCAGACTAGCGGTAATGAGCAGTTCTTC. This codes for CASSHQTSGNEQFF. The rearrangement joins TRBV11-2 to TRBJ2-1; 9 bases align to TRBD2. The CDR3 covers 14 residues. V gave up 5 bases and J gave up 7 bases; unmatched junction bases: 6. The germline V gene has CDR1 SGHAT and CDR2 FQNNGV.

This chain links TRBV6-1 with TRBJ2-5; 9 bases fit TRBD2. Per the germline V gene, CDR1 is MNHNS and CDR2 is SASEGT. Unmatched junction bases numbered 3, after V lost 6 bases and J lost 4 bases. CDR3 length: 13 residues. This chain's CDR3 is CASRASGTETQYF. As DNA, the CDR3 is TGTGCCAGCAGGGCTAGCGGGACAGAGACCCAGTACTTC.

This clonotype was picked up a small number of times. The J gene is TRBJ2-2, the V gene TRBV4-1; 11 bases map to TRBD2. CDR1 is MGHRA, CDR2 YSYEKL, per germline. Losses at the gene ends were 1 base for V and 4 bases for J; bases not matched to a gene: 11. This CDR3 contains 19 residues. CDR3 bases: TGCGCCAGCAGCCAAGCTTTATTAGCGGGAGGGCCGAGCACCGGGGAGCTGTTTTTT. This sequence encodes CASSQALLAGGPSTGELFF.

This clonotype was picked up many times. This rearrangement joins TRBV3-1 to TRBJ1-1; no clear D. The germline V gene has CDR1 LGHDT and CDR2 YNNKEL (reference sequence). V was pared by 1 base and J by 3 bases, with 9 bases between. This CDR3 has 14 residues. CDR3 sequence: CASSQVGGYTEAFF. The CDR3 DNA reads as TGTGCCAGCAGCCAAGTTGGCGGCTACACTGAAGCTTTCTTT.

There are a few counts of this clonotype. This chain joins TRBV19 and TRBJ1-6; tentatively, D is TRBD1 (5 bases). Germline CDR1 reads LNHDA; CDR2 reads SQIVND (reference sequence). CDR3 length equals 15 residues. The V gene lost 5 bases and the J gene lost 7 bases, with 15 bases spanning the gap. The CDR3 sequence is CASSAKLGDNSPLHF. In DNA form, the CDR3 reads TGTGCCAGTAGTGCAAAGTTGGGGGACAATTCACCCCTCCACTTT.

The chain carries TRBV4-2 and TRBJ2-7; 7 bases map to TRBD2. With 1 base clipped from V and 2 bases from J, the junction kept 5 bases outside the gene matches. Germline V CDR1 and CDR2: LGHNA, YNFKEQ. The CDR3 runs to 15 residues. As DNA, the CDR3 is TGTGCCAGCAGCCAAGGTTGGCGGGGGACCTACGAGCAGTACTTC. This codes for CASSQGWRGTYEQYF.

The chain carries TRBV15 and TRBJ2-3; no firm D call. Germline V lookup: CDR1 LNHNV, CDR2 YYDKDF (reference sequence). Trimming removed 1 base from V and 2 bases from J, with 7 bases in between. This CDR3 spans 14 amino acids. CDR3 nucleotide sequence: TGTGCCACCAGCAGAGTCCAGGACACAGATACGCAGTATTTT. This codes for CATSRVQDTDTQYF.

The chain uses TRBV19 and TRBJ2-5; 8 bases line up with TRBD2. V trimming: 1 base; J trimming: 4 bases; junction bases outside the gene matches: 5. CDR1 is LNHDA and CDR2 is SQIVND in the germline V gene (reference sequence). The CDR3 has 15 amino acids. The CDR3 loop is CASSIASGSLETQYF. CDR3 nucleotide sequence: TGTGCCAGTAGTATAGCCAGCGGGAGTTTAGAGACCCAGTACTTC.

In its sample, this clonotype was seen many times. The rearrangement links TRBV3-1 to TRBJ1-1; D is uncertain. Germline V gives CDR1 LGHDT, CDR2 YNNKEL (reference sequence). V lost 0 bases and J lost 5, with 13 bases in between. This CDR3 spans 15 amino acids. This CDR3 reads CASSQEGLGKTEAFF. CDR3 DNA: TGTGCCAGCAGCCAAGAAGGTCTGGGGAAGACTGAAGCTTTCTTT.

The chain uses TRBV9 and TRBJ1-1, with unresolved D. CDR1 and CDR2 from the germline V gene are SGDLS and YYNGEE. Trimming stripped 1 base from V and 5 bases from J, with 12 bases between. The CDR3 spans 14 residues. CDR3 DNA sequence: TGTGCCAGCAGCGTAAGTACGCGGGGAACTGAAGCTTTCTTT. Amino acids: CASSVSTRGTEAFF.

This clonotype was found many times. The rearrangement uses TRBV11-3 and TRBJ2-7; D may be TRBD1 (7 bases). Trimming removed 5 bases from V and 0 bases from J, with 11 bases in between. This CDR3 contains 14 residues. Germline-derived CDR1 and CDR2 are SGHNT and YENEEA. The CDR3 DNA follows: TGTGCCAGCAGCCGCGGGACAGCCTCCTACGAGCAGTACTTC. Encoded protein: CASSRGTASYEQYF.

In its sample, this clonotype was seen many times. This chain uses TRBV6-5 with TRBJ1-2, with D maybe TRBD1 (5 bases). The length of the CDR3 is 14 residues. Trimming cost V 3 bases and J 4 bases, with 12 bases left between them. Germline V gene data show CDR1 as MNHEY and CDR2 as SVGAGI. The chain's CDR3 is CASSYRQGSYGYTF. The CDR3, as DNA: TGTGCCAGCAGTTATAGGCAGGGTAGCTATGGCTACACCTTC.

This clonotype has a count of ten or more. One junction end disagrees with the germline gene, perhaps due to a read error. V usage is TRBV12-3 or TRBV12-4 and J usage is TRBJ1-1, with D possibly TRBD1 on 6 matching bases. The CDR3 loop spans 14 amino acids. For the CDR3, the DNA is TGCGCCAGCAGCTTCGGGGGCATGAACACTGAAGCTTTCTTT. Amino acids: CASSFGGMNTEAFF.

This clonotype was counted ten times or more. The CDR3 DNA reads as TGTGCCAGCAGTTTCAGGGGACAGGGGGTCGGAGCGACTGAATCAGATACGCAGTATTTT. This codes for CASSFRGQGVGATESDTQYF. The V call is TRBV12-3 or TRBV12-4, the J call TRBJ2-3; 11 nucleotides line up with TRBD1. The length of the CDR3 is 20 residues. Losses at the gene ends were 3 bases for V and 4 bases for J; bases not matched to a gene: 18.

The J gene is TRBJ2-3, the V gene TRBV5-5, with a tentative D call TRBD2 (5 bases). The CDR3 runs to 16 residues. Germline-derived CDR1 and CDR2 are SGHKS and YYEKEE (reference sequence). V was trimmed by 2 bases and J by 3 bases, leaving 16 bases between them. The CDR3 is CASSFGAAFLTDTQYF. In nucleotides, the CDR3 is TGTGCCAGCAGCTTTGGAGCGGCGTTTTTGACAGATACGCAGTATTTT.

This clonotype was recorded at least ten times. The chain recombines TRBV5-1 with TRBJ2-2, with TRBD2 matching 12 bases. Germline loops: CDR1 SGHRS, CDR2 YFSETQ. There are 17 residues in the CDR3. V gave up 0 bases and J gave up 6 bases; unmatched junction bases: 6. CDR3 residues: CASSLGTSGISSGELFF. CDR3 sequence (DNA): TGCGCCAGCAGCTTGGGGACTAGCGGGATATCCTCCGGGGAGCTGTTTTTT.

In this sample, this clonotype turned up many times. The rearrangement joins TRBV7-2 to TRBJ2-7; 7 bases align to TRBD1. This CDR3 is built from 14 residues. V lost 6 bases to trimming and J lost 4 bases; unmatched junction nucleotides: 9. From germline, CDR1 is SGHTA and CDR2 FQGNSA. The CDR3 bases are TGTGCCAGCAGTCCACCGGGACAGATTTACGAGCAGTACTTC. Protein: CASSPPGQIYEQYF.